The next 2 T cell receptor beta chains were all read from a single sample in a study of OX40 agonist ivuxolimab in advanced cancers. The method was immunoSEQ multiplex PCR; TCRdb's version includes in-frame clones alone and lacks a portion of them. Found here are tens of thousands of clones, 90% to 95% of them singletons; the top ten hold about 4.4%. The material was CD4+ or CD8+ T cells sorted from blood, obtained in a trial of the OX40 agonist ivuxolimab. The receptors here all came from an adult with an advanced solid tumor such as melanoma, head and neck, liver or kidney cancer.

This chain uses TRBV28 with TRBJ1-1; the D gene is possibly TRBD1 (5 bases). V was trimmed by 10 bases and J by 5 bases, leaving 20 bases between them. Per germline, CDR1 MDHEN and CDR2 SYDVKM. The CDR3 contains 14 residues. In nucleotides, the CDR3 is TGTGCCACCCGCCCCCGGGGCGGGTTGACTGAAGCTTTCTTT. This translates into CATRPRGGLTEAFF.

This sequence joins TRBV11-2 and TRBJ1-1; D unclear. Trimming cost V 3 bases and J 4 bases, with 3 bases left between them. The CDR3 totals 11 residues. Germline V CDR1 and CDR2: SGHAT, FQNNGV. CDR3 region: CASSFSTEAFF. The CDR3 DNA is TGTGCCAGCAGCTTCAGCACTGAAGCTTTCTTT.